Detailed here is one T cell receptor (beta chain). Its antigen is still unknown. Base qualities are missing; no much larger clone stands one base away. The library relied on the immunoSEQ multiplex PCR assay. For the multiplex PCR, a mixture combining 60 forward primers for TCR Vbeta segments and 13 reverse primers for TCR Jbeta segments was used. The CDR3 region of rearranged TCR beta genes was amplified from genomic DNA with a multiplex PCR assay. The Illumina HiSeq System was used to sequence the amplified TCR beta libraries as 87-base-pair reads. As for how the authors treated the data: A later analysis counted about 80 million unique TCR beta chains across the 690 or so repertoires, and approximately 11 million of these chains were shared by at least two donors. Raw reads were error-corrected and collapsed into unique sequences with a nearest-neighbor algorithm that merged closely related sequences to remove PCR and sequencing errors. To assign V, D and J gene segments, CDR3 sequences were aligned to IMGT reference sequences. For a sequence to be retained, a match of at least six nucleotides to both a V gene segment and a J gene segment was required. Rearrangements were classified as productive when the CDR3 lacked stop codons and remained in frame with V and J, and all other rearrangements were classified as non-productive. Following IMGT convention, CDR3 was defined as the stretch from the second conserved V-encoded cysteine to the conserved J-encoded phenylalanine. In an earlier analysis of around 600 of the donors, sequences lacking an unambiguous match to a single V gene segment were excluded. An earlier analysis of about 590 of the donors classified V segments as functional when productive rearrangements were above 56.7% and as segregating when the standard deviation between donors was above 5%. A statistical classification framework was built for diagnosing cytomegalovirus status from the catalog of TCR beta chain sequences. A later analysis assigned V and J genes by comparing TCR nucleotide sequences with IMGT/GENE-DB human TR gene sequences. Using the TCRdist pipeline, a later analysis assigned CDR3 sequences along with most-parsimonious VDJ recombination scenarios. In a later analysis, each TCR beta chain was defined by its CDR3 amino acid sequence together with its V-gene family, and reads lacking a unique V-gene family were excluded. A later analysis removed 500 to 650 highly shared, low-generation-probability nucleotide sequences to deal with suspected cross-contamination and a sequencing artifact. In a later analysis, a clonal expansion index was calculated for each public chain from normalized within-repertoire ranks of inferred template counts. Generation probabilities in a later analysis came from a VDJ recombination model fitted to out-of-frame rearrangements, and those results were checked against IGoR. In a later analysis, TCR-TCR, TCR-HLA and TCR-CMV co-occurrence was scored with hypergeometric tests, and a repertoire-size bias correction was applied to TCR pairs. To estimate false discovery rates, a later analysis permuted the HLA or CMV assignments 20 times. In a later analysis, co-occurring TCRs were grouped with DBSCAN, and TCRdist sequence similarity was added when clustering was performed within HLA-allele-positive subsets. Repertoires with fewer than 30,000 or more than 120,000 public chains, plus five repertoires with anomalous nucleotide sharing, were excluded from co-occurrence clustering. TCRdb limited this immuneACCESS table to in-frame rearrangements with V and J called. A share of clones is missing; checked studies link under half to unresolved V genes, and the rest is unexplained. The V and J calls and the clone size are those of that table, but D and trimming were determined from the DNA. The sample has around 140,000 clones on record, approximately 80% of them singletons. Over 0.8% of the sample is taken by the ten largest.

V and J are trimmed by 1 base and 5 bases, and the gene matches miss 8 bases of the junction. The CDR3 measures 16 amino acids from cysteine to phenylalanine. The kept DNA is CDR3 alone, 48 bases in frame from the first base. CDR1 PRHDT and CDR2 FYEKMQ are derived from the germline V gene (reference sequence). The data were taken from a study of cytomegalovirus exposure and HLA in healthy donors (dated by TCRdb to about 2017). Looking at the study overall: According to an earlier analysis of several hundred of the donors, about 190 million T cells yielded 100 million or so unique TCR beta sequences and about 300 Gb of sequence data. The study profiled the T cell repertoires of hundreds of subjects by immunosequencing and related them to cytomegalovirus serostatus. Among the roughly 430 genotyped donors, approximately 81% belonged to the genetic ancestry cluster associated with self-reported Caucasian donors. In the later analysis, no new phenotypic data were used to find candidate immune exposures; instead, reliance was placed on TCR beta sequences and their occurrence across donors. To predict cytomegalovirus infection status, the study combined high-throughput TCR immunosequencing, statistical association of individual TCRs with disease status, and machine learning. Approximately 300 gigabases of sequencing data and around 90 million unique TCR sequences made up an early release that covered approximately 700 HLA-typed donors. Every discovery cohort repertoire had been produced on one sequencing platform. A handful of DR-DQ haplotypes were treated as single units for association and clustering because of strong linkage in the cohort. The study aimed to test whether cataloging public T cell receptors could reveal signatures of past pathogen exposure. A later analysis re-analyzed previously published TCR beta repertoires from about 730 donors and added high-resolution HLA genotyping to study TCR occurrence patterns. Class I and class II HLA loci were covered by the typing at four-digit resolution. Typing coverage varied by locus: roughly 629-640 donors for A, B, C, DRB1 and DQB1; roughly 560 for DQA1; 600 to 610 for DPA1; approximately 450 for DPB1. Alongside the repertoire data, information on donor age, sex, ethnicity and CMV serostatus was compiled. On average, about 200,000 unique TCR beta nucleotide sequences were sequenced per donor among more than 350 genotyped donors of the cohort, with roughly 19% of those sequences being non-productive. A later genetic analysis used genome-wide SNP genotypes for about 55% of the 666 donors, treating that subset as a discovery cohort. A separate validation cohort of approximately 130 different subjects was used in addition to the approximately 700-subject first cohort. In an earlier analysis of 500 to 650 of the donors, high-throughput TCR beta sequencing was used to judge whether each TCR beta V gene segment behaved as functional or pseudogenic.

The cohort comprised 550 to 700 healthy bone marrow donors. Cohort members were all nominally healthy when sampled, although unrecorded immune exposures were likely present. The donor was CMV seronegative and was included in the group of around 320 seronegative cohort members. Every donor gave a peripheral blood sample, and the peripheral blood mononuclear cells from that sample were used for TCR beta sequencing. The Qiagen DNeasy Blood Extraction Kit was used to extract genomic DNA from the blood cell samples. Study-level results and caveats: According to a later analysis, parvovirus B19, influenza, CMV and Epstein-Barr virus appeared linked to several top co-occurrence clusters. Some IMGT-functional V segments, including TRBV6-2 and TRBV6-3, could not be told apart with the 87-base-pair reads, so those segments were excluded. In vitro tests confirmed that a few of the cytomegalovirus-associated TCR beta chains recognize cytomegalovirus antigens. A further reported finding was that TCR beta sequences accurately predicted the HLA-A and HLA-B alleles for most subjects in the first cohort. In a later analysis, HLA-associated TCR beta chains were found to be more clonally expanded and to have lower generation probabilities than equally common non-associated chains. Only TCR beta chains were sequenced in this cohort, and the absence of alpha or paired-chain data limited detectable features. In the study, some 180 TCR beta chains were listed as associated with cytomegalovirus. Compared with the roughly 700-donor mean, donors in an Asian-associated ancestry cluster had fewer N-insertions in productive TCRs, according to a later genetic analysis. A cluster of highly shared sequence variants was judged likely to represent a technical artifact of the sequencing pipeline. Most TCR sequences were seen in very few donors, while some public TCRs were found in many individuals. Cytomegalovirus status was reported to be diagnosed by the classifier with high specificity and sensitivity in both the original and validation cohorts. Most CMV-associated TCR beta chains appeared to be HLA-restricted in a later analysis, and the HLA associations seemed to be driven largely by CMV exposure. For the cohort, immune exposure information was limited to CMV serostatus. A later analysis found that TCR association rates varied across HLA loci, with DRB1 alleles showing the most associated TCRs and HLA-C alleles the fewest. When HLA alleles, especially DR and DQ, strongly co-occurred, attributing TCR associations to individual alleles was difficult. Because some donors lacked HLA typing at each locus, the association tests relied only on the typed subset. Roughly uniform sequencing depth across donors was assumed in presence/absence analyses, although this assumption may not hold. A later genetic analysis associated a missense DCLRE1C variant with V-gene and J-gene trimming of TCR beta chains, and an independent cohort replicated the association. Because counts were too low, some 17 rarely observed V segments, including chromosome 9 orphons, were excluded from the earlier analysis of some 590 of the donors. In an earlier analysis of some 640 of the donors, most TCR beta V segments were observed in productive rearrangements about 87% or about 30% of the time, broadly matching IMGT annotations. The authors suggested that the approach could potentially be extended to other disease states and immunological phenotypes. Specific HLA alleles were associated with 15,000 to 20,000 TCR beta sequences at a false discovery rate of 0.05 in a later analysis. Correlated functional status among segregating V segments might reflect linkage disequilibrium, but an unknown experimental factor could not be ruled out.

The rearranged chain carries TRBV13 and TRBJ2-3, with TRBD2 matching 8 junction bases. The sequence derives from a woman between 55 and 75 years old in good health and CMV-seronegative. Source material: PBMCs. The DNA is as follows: TGTGCCAGCAGCTTAGTCGTGGCGGGAGGCCTAGATACGCAGTATTTT. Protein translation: CASSLVVAGGLDTQYF.